Each of the 29 T cell receptor beta chains below was sequenced from the same sample in a study of T cells in Graves' hyperthyroidism and ophthalmopathy. There were TCR beta CDR3 regions amplified from RNA transcripts. The primer set for the first-round RT-PCR of the TCR CDR3 was HTBI. TCRdb re-called the multiplex PCR reads with MiXCR, one entry per CDR3 protein. The sample records some 580,000 distinct CDR3 sequences, approximately 15% being singletons. The sample consisted of blood. Source of these receptors: a woman aged 40 to 50 with Graves' ophthalmopathy.

The table lists this clonotype with a few counts. The chain has TRBV5-1 and TRBJ2-1, with no clear D. V lost 0 bases, J lost 9 bases, and 13 bases lay in between. Germline values: CDR1 SGHRS, CDR2 YFSETQ. CDR3 size: 14 residues. This chain's CDR3 is CASSLVGVYGEQFF. CDR3 in DNA: TGCGCCAGCAGCTTGGTAGGCGTGTACGGTGAGCAGTTCTTC.

This clonotype was seen more than once but under ten times. The chain combines TRBV7-2 with TRBJ1-3, with D maybe TRBD1 (5 bases). The length of the CDR3 is 17 residues. CDR1 is SGHTA and CDR2 is FQGNSA in the germline V gene. V was clipped by 5 bases and J by 0 bases, with 17 bases between them. The CDR3 DNA sequence: TGTGCCAGCAGCCCCAAAGTGGGGACTGCCTCTGGAAACACCATATATTTT. It codes for CASSPKVGTASGNTIYF.

At least ten counts were recorded for this clonotype. The chain couples TRBV7-8 to TRBJ1-1; 8 positions match TRBD1. The V gene's germline CDR1 is SGHVS and CDR2 FQNEAQ. V was clipped by 5 bases and J by 7 bases; unmatched bases: 3. The CDR3 sequence is 12 residues long. The CDR3 reads CASSQDRGEAFF. Written as DNA, the CDR3 is TGTGCCAGCAGCCAAGACAGGGGTGAAGCTTTCTTT. The full variable domain, with the rest looked up from reference TRBV7-8 and TRBJ1-1, is GAGVSQSPRYKVAKRGQDVALRCDPISGHVSLFWYQQALGQGPEFLTYFQNEAQLDKSGLPSDRFFAERPEGSVSTLKIQRTQQEDSAVYLCASSQDRGEAFFGQGTRLTVV.

Many counts were recorded for this clonotype. The rearrangement links TRBV3-1 to TRBJ2-7; 8 bases line up with TRBD1. Germline V CDR1 and CDR2: LGHDT, YNNKEL (reference sequence). After removal of 0 bases from V and 6 bases from J, the junction contained 7 bases not matched to a gene. The CDR3 totals 15 residues. CDR3 sequence reads: CASSQDSAGGGEQYF. The CDR3 bases are TGTGCCAGCAGCCAAGATTCGGCAGGGGGCGGCGAGCAGTACTTC.

This clonotype was counted a few times. V is TRBV29-1 and J is TRBJ2-1, with D hard to call. The CDR3 is 10 amino acids. The V end was cut by 6 bases, the J end by 8 bases, with 8 bases between. The germline gives CDR1 SQVTM, CDR2 ANQGSEA. The CDR3 sequence is CSVAWYEQFF. CDR3 nucleotide sequence: TGCAGCGTGGCATGGTATGAGCAGTTCTTC.

There are many counts of this clonotype. The genes are TRBV3-1 and TRBJ2-3; D remains unclear. The CDR3 runs to 14 residues. With 1 base removed from V and 5 bases from J, the gap between germline ends came to 10 bases. The germline CDR1 and CDR2 sequences are LGHDT and YNNKEL (reference sequence). In DNA form, the CDR3 reads TGTGCCAGCAGCCAAGGCCCTACGGGAGATACGCAGTATTTT. Translation gives CASSQGPTGDTQYF.

This clonotype has ten or more counts. The rearrangement joins TRBV20-1 to TRBJ2-5; a weak D match, TRBD2 (5 bases). CDR1 and CDR2 from the germline V gene are DFQATT and SNEGSKA (reference sequence). The CDR3 consists of 13 residues. V lost 6 bases to trimming and J lost 1 base, with 12 bases between them. In nucleotides, the CDR3 is TGCAGTGCCCCAGGACTGTTCCAAGAGACCCAGTACTTC. As protein: CSAPGLFQETQYF.

At least ten counts were recorded for this clonotype. This rearrangement joins TRBV18 to TRBJ2-3; no definite D call. The V end was cut by 3 bases, the J end by 1 base, with 8 bases between. The CDR3 has 14 residues. The germline CDR1 and CDR2 sequences are KGHSH and LQKENI. CDR3 loop: CASSPPTRTDTQYF. CDR3 nucleotide sequence: TGTGCCAGCTCACCGCCGACCCGCACAGATACGCAGTATTTT.

The chain links TRBV6-2 or TRBV6-3 to TRBJ2-7; 8 bases fit TRBD2. The CDR3 is made up of 13 amino acids. CDR1 and CDR2 from the germline V gene are MNHEY and SVGEGT. V lost 11 bases, J lost 3 bases, and 9 bases stayed unmatched. CDR3 residues: CAHGVGGGYEQYF. The CDR3 region has the DNA TGTGCCCACGGGGTCGGGGGGGGCTACGAGCAGTACTTC.

This clonotype was detected only a few times. The chain recombines TRBV3-1 with TRBJ1-6; D perhaps matches TRBD1 (5 bases). The CDR3 has 15 amino acids. Germline V gene data show CDR1 as LGHDT and CDR2 as YNNKEL (reference sequence). Trimming shortened V by 3 bases and J by 9 bases, and 15 bases separated the two germline ends. The CDR3 loop is CASSQEIGGGSPLHF. The CDR3 DNA reads TGTGCCAGCAGCCAGGAGATTGGGGGAGGTTCACCCCTCCACTTT.

The genes are TRBV5-1 and TRBJ1-1; a possible D gene is TRBD1 (5 bases). The germline V gene has CDR1 SGHRS and CDR2 YFSETQ. This CDR3 has 19 amino acids. Trimming took 0 bases from V and 0 from J, leaving 21 bases between them. The CDR3 nucleotides are TGCGCCAGCAGCTTGGCCCTGGGGCTTGCGGGGCGTATGAACACTGAAGCTTTCTTT. Amino acids: CASSLALGLAGRMNTEAFF.

This clonotype has a handful of counts. The chain is built from TRBV2 and TRBJ1-5; a weak D match, TRBD1 (6 bases). V was cut by 5 bases and J by 2 bases, with 13 bases left in between. Germline-derived CDR1 and CDR2 are SNHLY and FYNNEI. CDR3 length: 15 residues. CDR3 DNA sequence: TGTGCCAGCAGTTCAGGGGCCTTAGGCAATCAGCCCCAGCATTTT. Its protein product is CASSSGALGNQPQHF.

In this sample, this clonotype turned up a few times. V gene TRBV18 combines with J gene TRBJ1-2; D remains ambiguous. V lost 6 bases, J lost 1 base, and 21 bases lay in between. Looked up from germline, CDR1 is KGHSH and CDR2 is LQKENI. This CDR3 spans 17 amino acids. Written as DNA, the CDR3 is TGTGCCAGCTCGGAGAGGATGGCTATCGAGGATAACTATGGCTACACCTTC. It codes for CASSERMAIEDNYGYTF.

This clonotype was observed many times. The chain is built from TRBV20-1 and TRBJ2-3; D is possibly TRBD2 (6 bases). V gave up 3 bases and J gave up 1 base, with 14 bases separating them. The CDR3 is 15 amino acids. Germline V lookup: CDR1 DFQATT, CDR2 SNEGSKA (reference sequence). This chain's CDR3 is CSASSWDSRTDTQYF. The CDR3 DNA sequence: TGCAGTGCTAGTTCATGGGACTCCCGCACAGATACGCAGTATTTT.

This clonotype was detected many times. The J gene is TRBJ2-1, the V gene TRBV3-1; D is possibly TRBD1 (6 bases). CDR3 length: 15 amino acids. Deletions cut 0 bases from V and 4 bases from J, with 10 bases between. Germline assignment: CDR1 LGHDT and CDR2 YNNKEL (reference sequence). In nucleotides, the CDR3 is TGTGCCAGCAGCCAAGAACAGGGTTGGTACAATGAGCAGTTCTTC. Amino acids: CASSQEQGWYNEQFF.

The chain has TRBV20-1 and TRBJ1-5; 7 bases align to TRBD1. Germline assignment: CDR1 DFQATT and CDR2 SNEGSKA (reference sequence). The trim removed 3 bases at V and 4 bases at J, leaving 9 bases unmatched. CDR3 length: 15 amino acids. The CDR3 spells CSASSGQAVNQPQHF. The CDR3 nucleotides read TGCAGTGCTAGTTCCGGACAGGCAGTAAATCAGCCCCAGCATTTT.

The rearrangement joins TRBV30 to TRBJ2-2, with 7 positions matching TRBD1. Per the germline V gene, CDR1 is GTSNPN and CDR2 is SVGIG (reference sequence). The J segment lost 4 bases and the V segment lost 1 base, leaving 9 bases of the junction unmatched. CDR3 length: 16 residues. This chain's CDR3 is CAWSALHRGGTGELFF. As DNA, the CDR3 is TGTGCCTGGAGTGCCCTTCACAGGGGCGGCACCGGGGAGCTGTTTTTT.

J is TRBJ1-1 and V is TRBV11-2, with D unresolved. Deletions cut 2 bases from V and 7 bases from J, with 8 bases between. The CDR3 runs 12 residues. The V gene's germline CDR1 is SGHAT and CDR2 FQNNGV. DNA of the CDR3: TGTGCCAGCAGCTTACTTCAGATTGAAGCTTTCTTT. Amino acid sequence: CASSLLQIEAFF.

This rearrangement joins TRBV12-3 or TRBV12-4 to TRBJ2-5, with 8 bases lining up with TRBD2. The CDR3 has 14 residues. V was pared by 6 bases and J by 3 bases, with 6 bases of the junction left unmatched. CDR3 loop: CASSRPGLEETQYF. CDR3 sequence (DNA): TGTGCCAGCAGCAGACCGGGACTAGAAGAGACCCAGTACTTC.

This clonotype was seen only a few times. The J gene is TRBJ2-6, the V gene TRBV2; D ambiguous. V was trimmed by 4 bases and J by 4 bases, leaving 11 bases between them. From germline, CDR1 is SNHLY and CDR2 FYNNEI. The CDR3 is made up of 15 amino acids. The CDR3 sequence is CASSGGIQGANVLTF. CDR3 DNA: TGTGCCAGCAGTGGAGGAATCCAGGGGGCCAACGTCCTGACTTTC.

In the case of this clonotype: A much larger clone lies one base from this, so it may be a read error. The rearrangement uses TRBV6-1 and TRBJ2-2; 7 positions agree with TRBD2. Germline V gene sequence: CDR1 MNHNS, CDR2 SASEGT. The trim removed 7 bases at V and 7 bases at J, leaving 9 bases unmatched. The CDR3 has 14 residues. In DNA form, the CDR3 reads TGTGCCAGCACAGGACTAGGCGTGAGCGGGGAGCTGTTTTTT. Its translation is CASTGLGVSGELFF.

This clonotype was seen many times. V gene TRBV18 combines with J gene TRBJ1-1; the match to TRBD1 covers 7 bases. V shed 9 bases, J shed 1 base, and the junction held 8 bases outside the gene matches. This CDR3 is 14 amino acids long. Per germline, CDR1 KGHSH and CDR2 LQKENI. CDR3 DNA: TGTGCCAGTCGCCCGGACAGGTGGAACACTGAAGCTTTCTTT. This translates into CASRPDRWNTEAFF.

The chain employs TRBV19 and TRBJ1-3, with unresolved D. From germline, CDR1 is LNHDA and CDR2 SQIVND (reference sequence). This CDR3 contains 15 residues. V lost 1 base and J 2 bases, leaving 9 bases between the germline ends. The CDR3 DNA follows: TGTGCCAGTAGTATAGCTGGGTCGGCTGGAAACACCATATATTTT. Protein sequence: CASSIAGSAGNTIYF.

This clonotype was counted at least ten times. The gene calls are TRBV5-1 and TRBJ1-5; 8 bases align to TRBD1. Losses at the gene ends were 5 bases for V and 3 bases for J; bases not matched to a gene: 1. Germline CDR1 is SGHRS and CDR2 is YFSETQ. The CDR3 is 13 residues long. CDR3 region: CASRQGDNQPQHF. CDR3 coding DNA: TGCGCCAGCAGACAGGGGGACAATCAGCCCCAGCATTTT.

This clonotype has ten or more counts. The chain is built from TRBV18 and TRBJ2-7; TRBD2 aligns across 11 bases. V shed 5 bases and J 5 bases; nucleotides not matched to a gene: 8. The CDR3 totals 15 residues. CDR1 and CDR2 (germline): KGHSH, LQKENI. In DNA, the CDR3 is TGTGCCAGCTCATCTACTAGCGGGAGCGCCCACGAGCAGTACTTC. Its translation is CASSSTSGSAHEQYF. Variable domain in full (rest from reference TRBV18 and TRBJ2-7): NAGVMQNPRHLVRRRGQEARLRCSPMKGHSHVYWYRQLPEEGLKFMVYLQKENIIDESGMPKERFSAEFPKEGPSILRIQQVVRGDSAAYFCASSSTSGSAHEQYFGPGTRLTVT.

The table lists this clonotype with many counts. The chain uses TRBV7-9 and TRBJ1-5; D remains ambiguous. V dropped 0 bases and J dropped 1 base, with 4 bases sitting between them. The CDR3 is 14 amino acids. Germline V gene data show CDR1 as SEHNR and CDR2 as FQNEAQ (reference sequence). CDR3 sequence: CASSLAGSNQPQHF. CDR3 in DNA: TGTGCCAGCAGCTTAGCAGGGAGCAATCAGCCCCAGCATTTT.

The chain employs TRBV28 and TRBJ1-4, with no clear D. Trimming shortened V by 2 bases and J by 0 bases, and 10 bases separated the two germline ends. Looked up from germline, CDR1 is MDHEN and CDR2 is SYDVKM. This CDR3 contains 16 residues. This CDR3 reads CASSLPGPPTNEKLFF. CDR3 coding DNA: TGTGCCAGCAGTTTACCCGGACCGCCAACTAATGAAAAACTGTTTTTT.

Many counts were recorded for this clonotype. The rearrangement joins TRBV20-1 to TRBJ2-3; the match to TRBD1 covers 9 bases. The V gene end was trimmed by 7 bases and the J gene end by 2 bases; junction bases not matched to a gene: 10. Looked up from germline, CDR1 is DFQATT and CDR2 is SNEGSKA (reference sequence). This CDR3 contains 15 residues. CDR3 in DNA: TGCAGTGTTCTCACAGGGGGCAGTTACACAGATACGCAGTATTTT. Translating it yields CSVLTGGSYTDTQYF.

The chain links TRBV7-9 to TRBJ1-6; TRBD1 might be the D (5 bases). The CDR3 consists of 16 residues. In germline, CDR1 is SEHNR, CDR2 FQNEAQ (reference sequence). V was trimmed by 3 bases and J by 7 bases, leaving 16 bases between them. The CDR3 is CASSFGGQTGNSPLHF. The DNA for the CDR3 is TGTGCCAGCAGCTTTGGGGGTCAAACTGGAAATTCACCCCTCCACTTT.